One sample yielded the 24 T cell receptor beta chains listed below, sequenced in a study of cytomegalovirus exposure and HLA in healthy donors. The PCR made use of 60 Vbeta and 13 Jbeta primers. Assay: immunoSEQ multiplex PCR; the TCRdb copy retains only in-frame clones and omits some. The sample lists approximately 110,000 clones; about 73% were seen once. What was sequenced was PBMCs. These receptors originate from a woman between 40 and 55 years old in good health and CMV-seropositive.

The chain couples TRBV6-1 to TRBJ1-1, with a possible D match to TRBD1 (6 bases). Germline lookup yields CDR1 MNHNS and CDR2 SASEGT. The V end was cut by 6 bases, the J end by 4 bases, with 18 bases between. CDR3 size: 15 residues. The CDR3 sequence: CASRAIWTVPTEAFF. The CDR3 nucleotides are TGTGCCAGCAGGGCCATTTGGACAGTACCCACTGAAGCTTTCTTT.

The rearrangement uses TRBV6-6 and TRBJ1-2, with D uncertain. Germline V CDR1 and CDR2: MNHNY, SVGAGI (reference sequence). The V end was cut by 6 bases, the J end by 3 bases, with 5 bases between. This CDR3 is 11 amino acids long. CDR3: CASRTDYGYTF. In DNA form, the CDR3 reads TGTGCCAGCAGAACAGACTATGGCTACACCTTC.

J is TRBJ1-6 and V is TRBV5-1; D is perhaps TRBD1 (6 bases). Deletions cut 3 bases from V and 6 bases from J, with 13 bases between. The CDR3 consists of 15 residues. Per the germline V gene, CDR1 is SGHRS and CDR2 is YFSETQ. The CDR3 reads CASSSAQGSNSPLHF. As DNA, the CDR3 is TGCGCCAGCAGCTCCGCTCAGGGGAGTAATTCACCCCTCCACTTT.

The chain is built from TRBV6-5 and TRBJ1-1; D is undetermined. V shed 0 bases and J shed 1 base, with 9 bases lying between them. This CDR3 is 15 amino acids long. CDR1 is MNHEY, CDR2 SVGAGI, per germline. CDR3 amino acids: CASSYSTTGNTEAFF. The CDR3 DNA is TGTGCCAGCAGTTACTCTACCACTGGGAACACTGAAGCTTTCTTT.

This clone was detected only a few times. This chain joins TRBV9 and TRBJ2-1; 7 bases line up with TRBD1. The V gene end was trimmed by 3 bases and the J gene end by 2 bases; junction bases not matched to a gene: 2. This CDR3 has 14 amino acids. Germline loops: CDR1 SGDLS, CDR2 YYNGEE. The DNA of the CDR3 is TGTGCCAGCAGCGAACAGGGGCCCTACAATGAGCAGTTCTTC. This sequence encodes CASSEQGPYNEQFF. Supplemented by reference TRBV9 and TRBJ2-1, the full variable domain reads DSGVTQTPKHLITATGQRVTLRCSPRSGDLSVYWYQQSLDQGLQFLIQYYNGEERAKGNILERFSAQQFPDLHSELNLSSLELGDSALYFCASSEQGPYNEQFFGPGTRLTVL.

The chain is built from TRBV6-1 and TRBJ1-2; D is perhaps TRBD1 (6 bases). The CDR3 is made up of 13 amino acids. V was clipped by 1 base and J by 8 bases, with 11 bases between them. Per the germline V gene, CDR1 is MNHNS and CDR2 is SASEGT. CDR3 in DNA: TGTGCCAGCAGTGAAGAAGGGGGAGTAGGCTACACCTTC. Translation: CASSEEGGVGYTF.

This clone came up a few times. The chain carries TRBV5-1 and TRBJ2-5; 7 nucleotides align to TRBD1. The CDR3 has 14 residues. From germline, CDR1 is SGHRS and CDR2 YFSETQ. Trimming removed 3 bases from V and 3 bases from J; junction bases left unmatched: 5. The CDR3 nucleotides are TGCGCCAGCAGCTCTCCGGGACAGAAAGAGACCCAGTACTTC. Protein sequence: CASSSPGQKETQYF.

The chain employs TRBV7-9 and TRBJ1-1, with D possibly matching TRBD1 (5 bases). This CDR3 is 12 amino acids long. V was clipped by 4 bases and J by 4 bases, with 7 bases between them. The germline V gene encodes CDR1 SEHNR and CDR2 FQNEAQ (reference sequence). The CDR3 loop reads CASSSTGTEAFF. CDR3 DNA sequence: TGTGCCAGCAGCTCCACAGGCACTGAAGCTTTCTTT. The complete variable domain, with remaining parts taken from reference TRBV7-9 and TRBJ1-1, reads DTGVSQNPRHKITKRGQNVTFRCDPISEHNRLYWYRQTLGQGPEFLTYFQNEAQLEKSRLLSDRFSAERPKGSFSTLEIQRTEQGDSAMYLCASSSTGTEAFFGQGTRLTVV.

This chain connects TRBV29-1 to TRBJ2-7, with no clear D. This CDR3 has 12 residues. Per the germline V gene, CDR1 is SQVTM and CDR2 is ANQGSEA. V was clipped by 4 bases and J by 0 bases, with 7 bases between them. CDR3 residues: CSVGPSSYEQYF. The CDR3 nucleotides are TGCAGCGTTGGGCCTTCCTCCTACGAGCAGTACTTC.

The sample holds one count of this clone. The V gene is TRBV4-2, the J gene TRBJ2-3, with 11 bases aligning to TRBD2. V lost 2 bases and J lost 3; bases outside the gene matches: 4. Germline values: CDR1 LGHNA, CDR2 YNFKEQ. This CDR3 contains 16 residues. The CDR3 DNA reads as TGTGCCAGCAGCCAAAAGGGACTAGCGGTTACAGATACGCAGTATTTT. It specifies CASSQKGLAVTDTQYF.

The chain employs TRBV2 and TRBJ1-5; 9 bases map to TRBD1. The germline CDR1 and CDR2 sequences are SNHLY and FYNNEI. The CDR3 has 17 amino acids. The ends lost 5 bases at V and 2 bases at J; junction bases unmatched: 10. DNA for the CDR3: TGTGCCAGCAGTCAGCGGGACAGGGTCGTCGGCAATCAGCCCCAGCATTTT. Translation gives CASSQRDRVVGNQPQHF.

This clone has only a few counts. The chain has TRBV27 and TRBJ1-6, with 8 bases that match TRBD1. The CDR3 has 22 residues. V lost 8 bases to trimming and J lost 0 bases; unmatched junction nucleotides: 24. Germline CDR1 is MNHEY and CDR2 is SMNVEV (reference sequence). CDR3 residues: CASPLRTGFLFGTSSYNSPLHF. As DNA, the CDR3 is TGTGCCAGCCCTCTCAGGACAGGGTTTTTATTTGGGACAAGCTCCTATAATTCACCCCTCCACTTT.

There are a few counts of this clone. The rearrangement links TRBV5-1 to TRBJ2-7; 9 bases align to TRBD2. Germline CDR1 and CDR2: SGHRS and YFSETQ. J lost 6 bases, V lost 0 bases, and 10 bases had no gene match. This CDR3 has 16 residues. In nucleotides, the CDR3 is TGCGCCAGCAGCTTGGATCCGGGGGCGGGGGGGGGCGAGCAGTACTTC. Protein product: CASSLDPGAGGGEQYF.

This rearrangement joins TRBV7-9 to TRBJ2-1, with a tentative D call TRBD2 (6 bases). V lost 2 bases to trimming and J lost 5 bases, with 22 bases between them. The CDR3 contains 18 residues. Germline CDR1 reads SEHNR; CDR2 reads FQNEAQ (reference sequence). The CDR3 region is CASSLTYVAGSTDNEQFF. DNA of the CDR3: TGTGCCAGCAGCTTAACCTATGTGGCGGGGTCTACGGACAATGAGCAGTTCTTC.

The gene calls are TRBV7-9 and TRBJ2-3; 7 bases agree with TRBD1. The CDR3 sequence is 15 residues long. Trimming cost V 4 bases and J 0 bases; bases outside gene matches: 4. In germline, CDR1 is SEHNR, CDR2 FQNEAQ (reference sequence). The CDR3 nucleotides are TGTGCCAGCAGCTCGGGACAGACGAGCACAGATACGCAGTATTTT. Its translation: CASSSGQTSTDTQYF. Full variable domain (rest looked up from reference TRBV7-9 and TRBJ2-3): DTGVSQNPRHKITKRGQNVTFRCDPISEHNRLYWYRQTLGQGPEFLTYFQNEAQLEKSRLLSDRFSAERPKGSFSTLEIQRTEQGDSAMYLCASSSGQTSTDTQYFGPGTRLTVL.

This chain joins TRBV7-9 and TRBJ1-1, with D possibly matching TRBD1 (6 bases). Germline CDR1 and CDR2: SEHNR and FQNEAQ (reference sequence). This CDR3 spans 14 amino acids. Trimming took off 5 bases at V and 2 bases at J, with 12 bases between the two ends. The CDR3 protein is CASSRTGTNTEAFF. Here the CDR3 DNA reads TGTGCCAGCAGCCGAACAGGGACCAACACTGAAGCTTTCTTT.

The gene calls are TRBV29-1 and TRBJ1-4; no clear D. The V gene's germline CDR1 is SQVTM and CDR2 ANQGSEA. The V end was cut by 4 bases, the J end by 3 bases, with 9 bases between. CDR3 length equals 13 residues. The CDR3 sequence: CSVGGGANEKLFF. The DNA for the CDR3 is TGCAGCGTTGGGGGAGGTGCTAATGAAAAACTGTTTTTT.

Comments on this clone: Other DNA sequences in the same sample also yield this CDR3. The chain uses TRBV15 and TRBJ1-2, with TRBD1 matching 8 bases. J was trimmed by 4 bases and V by 6 bases; bases with no gene match: 7. This CDR3 has 14 residues. Germline V gene lookup returns CDR1 LNHNV and CDR2 YYDKDF (reference sequence). CDR3 sequence reads: CATSKNRGAYGYTF. CDR3 sequence (DNA): TGTGCCACCAGTAAAAACAGGGGGGCCTATGGCTACACCTTC.

The chain is built from TRBV6-1 and TRBJ2-5, with D unclear. Trimming left V 1 base short and J 2 bases short, with 8 bases between. Per germline, CDR1 MNHNS and CDR2 SASEGT. This CDR3 region has 14 residues. The CDR3 is CASSEGLQQETQYF. The CDR3 nucleotides are TGTGCCAGCAGTGAAGGGCTACAGCAAGAGACCCAGTACTTC.

The chain couples TRBV5-6 to TRBJ1-1; D is ambiguous. Germline V gives CDR1 SGHDT, CDR2 YYEEEE. The CDR3 sequence is 13 residues long. The V and J ends lost 6 bases and 11 bases respectively, with 20 bases between them. The CDR3 region has the DNA TGTGCCAGCACCATTGGAGATTCCATTTATGCTTTCTTT. Its translation is CASTIGDSIYAFF.

The sample holds one count of this clone. This sequence joins TRBV7-8 and TRBJ1-3; D remains ambiguous. Germline values: CDR1 SGHVS, CDR2 FQNEAQ. With 1 base removed from V and 4 bases from J, the gap between germline ends came to 8 bases. This CDR3 is built from 14 residues. CDR3 loop: CASSLGFAGNTIYF. CDR3 nucleotides: TGTGCCAGCAGCTTAGGCTTTGCGGGAAACACCATATATTTT.

The chain links TRBV2 to TRBJ2-5; 7 bases are a match to TRBD1. In germline, CDR1 is SNHLY, CDR2 FYNNEI. The V gene end was trimmed by 6 bases and the J gene end by 4 bases; junction bases not matched to a gene: 8. The CDR3 has 14 residues. The CDR3 loop is CASRQQTGRETQYF. CDR3 nucleotides: TGTGCCAGCAGACAACAGACAGGGCGAGAGACCCAGTACTTC.

The rearrangement links TRBV6-5 to TRBJ1-5, with TRBD1 identical over 11 bases. The V gene's germline CDR1 is MNHEY and CDR2 SVGAGI. The CDR3 runs 14 residues. The V segment lost 6 bases and the J segment 5 bases; nucleotides outside the gene matches: 3. CDR3: CASSRTGGYQPQHF. CDR3 DNA sequence: TGTGCCAGCAGCAGGACAGGGGGCTATCAGCCCCAGCATTTT.

The chain recombines TRBV27 with TRBJ1-1; D may be TRBD1 (5 bases). V was cut by 6 bases and J by 1 base, with 12 bases left in between. Per germline, CDR1 MNHEY and CDR2 SMNVEV (reference sequence). The CDR3 extends over 14 amino acids. CDR3 nucleotide sequence: TGTGCCAGCAGGGCGCAACAGGCGAACACTGAAGCTTTCTTT. Residues: CASRAQQANTEAFF.